This T cell receptor beta chain was recovered during a study of T-cell reconstitution after alpha-beta-depleted transplantation in children. CDR3 length: 16 amino acids. The ends lost 10 bases at V and 4 bases at J; junction bases unmatched: 13. CDR1 is KGHSH and CDR2 is LQKENI in the germline V gene. During its preparation, the TCRbeta library received unique molecular identifiers. One entry per CDR3 protein, called by TCRdb with MiXCR from the PCR reads. The sample gives about 610,000 distinct CDR3 sequences, over 9.5% of which show up once; roughly 4% is in the top ten. This clonotype was seen ten or more times.

The V gene is TRBV18, the J gene TRBJ2-3; 11 nucleotides align to TRBD2. The sequence derives from a human donor who donated a stem cell graft to a child with acute myeloid leukemia. The sample was PBMCs from the stem cell graft donor, taken from the stem cell graft. The CDR3 DNA sequence: TGTGCCAACGAAGCCGAACTAGCGGGAGAAGCAGATACGCAGTATTTT. Its translation is CANEAELAGEADTQYF.